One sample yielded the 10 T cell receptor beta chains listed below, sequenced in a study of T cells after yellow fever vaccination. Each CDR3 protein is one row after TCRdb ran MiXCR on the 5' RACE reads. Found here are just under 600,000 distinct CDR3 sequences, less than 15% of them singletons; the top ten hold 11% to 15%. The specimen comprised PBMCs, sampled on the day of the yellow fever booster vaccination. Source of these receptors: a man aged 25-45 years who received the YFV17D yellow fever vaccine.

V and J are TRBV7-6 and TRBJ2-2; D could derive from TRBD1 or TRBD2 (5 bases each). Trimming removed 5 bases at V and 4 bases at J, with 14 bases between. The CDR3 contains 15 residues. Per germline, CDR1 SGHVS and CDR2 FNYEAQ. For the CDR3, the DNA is TGTGCCAGCAGCCGGGGACCGATAATCACCGGGGAGCTGTTTTTT. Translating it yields CASSRGPIITGELFF.

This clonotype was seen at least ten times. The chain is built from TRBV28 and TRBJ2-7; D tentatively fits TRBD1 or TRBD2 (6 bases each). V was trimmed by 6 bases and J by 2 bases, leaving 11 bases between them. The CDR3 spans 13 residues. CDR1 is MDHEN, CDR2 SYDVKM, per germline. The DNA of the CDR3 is TGTGCCAGCAGGGGGGGCTTGGCCTACGAGCAGTACTTC. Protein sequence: CASRGGLAYEQYF.

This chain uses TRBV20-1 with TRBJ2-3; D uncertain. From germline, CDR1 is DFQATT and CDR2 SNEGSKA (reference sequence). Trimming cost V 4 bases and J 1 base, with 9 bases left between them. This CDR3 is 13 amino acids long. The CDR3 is CSAKSVRTDTQYF. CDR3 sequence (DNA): TGCAGTGCTAAATCGGTACGCACAGATACGCAGTATTTT.

CDR3 DNA sequence: TGTGCCAGCAGCTTATCCACCTCTGGGGCCAACGTCCTGACTTTC. This codes for CASSLSTSGANVLTF. The chain combines TRBV7-2 with TRBJ2-6; D gene ambiguous. CDR1 and CDR2 (germline): SGHTA, FQGNSA. The length of the CDR3 is 15 residues. Trimming left V 2 bases short and J 0 bases short, with 5 bases between.

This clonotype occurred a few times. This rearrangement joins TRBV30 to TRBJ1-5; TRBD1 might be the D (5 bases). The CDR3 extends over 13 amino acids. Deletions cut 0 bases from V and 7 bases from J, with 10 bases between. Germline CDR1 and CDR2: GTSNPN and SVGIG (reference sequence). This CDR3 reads CAWSVRGAQPQHF. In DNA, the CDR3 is TGTGCCTGGAGTGTAAGGGGTGCACAGCCCCAGCATTTT.

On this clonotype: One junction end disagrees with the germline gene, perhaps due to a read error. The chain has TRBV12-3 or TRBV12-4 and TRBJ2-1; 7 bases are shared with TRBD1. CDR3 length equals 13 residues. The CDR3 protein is CVSRGYRRPEQIF. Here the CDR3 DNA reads TGCGTCAGCAGGGGGTACAGGCGGCCTGAGCAGATCTTC.

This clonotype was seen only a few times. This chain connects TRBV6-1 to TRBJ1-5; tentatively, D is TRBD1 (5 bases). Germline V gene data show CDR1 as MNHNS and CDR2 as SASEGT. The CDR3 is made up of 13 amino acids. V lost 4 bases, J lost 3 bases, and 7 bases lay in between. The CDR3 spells CASSVQVNQPQHF. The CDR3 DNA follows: TGTGCCAGCAGTGTACAGGTCAATCAGCCCCAGCATTTT.

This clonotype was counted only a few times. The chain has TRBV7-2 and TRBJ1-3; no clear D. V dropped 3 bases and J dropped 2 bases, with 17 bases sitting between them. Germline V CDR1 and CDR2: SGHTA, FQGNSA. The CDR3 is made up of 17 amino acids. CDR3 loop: CASSFLAHLMPGNTIYF. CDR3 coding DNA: TGTGCCAGCAGCTTTTTGGCCCACCTCATGCCTGGAAACACCATATATTTT.

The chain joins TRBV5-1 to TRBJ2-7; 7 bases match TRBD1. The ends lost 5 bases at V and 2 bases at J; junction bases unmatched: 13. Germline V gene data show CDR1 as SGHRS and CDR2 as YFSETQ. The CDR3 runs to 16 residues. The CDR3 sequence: CASSSRGPGTPYEQYF. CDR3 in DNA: TGCGCCAGCAGTTCAAGGGGGCCTGGGACCCCCTACGAGCAGTACTTC. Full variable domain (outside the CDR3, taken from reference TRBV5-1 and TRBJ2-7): KAGVTQTPRYLIKTRGQQVTLSCSPISGHRSVSWYQQTPGQGLQFLFEYFSETQRNKGNFPGRFSGRQFSNSRSEMNVSTLELGDSALYLCASSSRGPGTPYEQYFGPGTRLTVT.

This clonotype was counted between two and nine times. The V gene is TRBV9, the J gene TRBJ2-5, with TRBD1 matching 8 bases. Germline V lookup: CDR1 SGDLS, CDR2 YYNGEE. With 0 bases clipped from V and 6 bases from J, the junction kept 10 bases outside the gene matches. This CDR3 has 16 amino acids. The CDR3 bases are TGTGCCAGCAGCGTAGAGGAATGGACAGGGAGACAGACCCAGTACTTC. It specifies CASSVEEWTGRQTQYF.